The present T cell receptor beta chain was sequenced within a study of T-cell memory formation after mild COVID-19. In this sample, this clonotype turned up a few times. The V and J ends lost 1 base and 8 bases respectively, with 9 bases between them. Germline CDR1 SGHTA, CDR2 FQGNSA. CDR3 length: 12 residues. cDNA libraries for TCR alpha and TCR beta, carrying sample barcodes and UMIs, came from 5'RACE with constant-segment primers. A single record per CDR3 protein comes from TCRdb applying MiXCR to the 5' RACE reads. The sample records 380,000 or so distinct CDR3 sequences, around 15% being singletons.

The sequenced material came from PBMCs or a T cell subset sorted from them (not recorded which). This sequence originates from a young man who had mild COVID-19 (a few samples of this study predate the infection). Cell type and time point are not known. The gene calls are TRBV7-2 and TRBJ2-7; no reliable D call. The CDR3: CASSLDRWKQYF. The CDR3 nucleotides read TGTGCCAGCAGCTTAGATAGGTGGAAGCAGTACTTC.